Shown below are 6 T cell receptor beta chains from a single sample sequenced in a study of patients with pleural tuberculosis. MiXCR, run by TCRdb on the reads, gives a single entry per CDR3 protein. The sample yields around 30,000 distinct CDR3 sequences, about 18% seen once. Sequenced: peripheral blood. The receptor source for this set is a human donor with pleural tuberculosis.

The table lists this clonotype with many counts. This chain uses TRBV28 with TRBJ2-5; tentatively, D is TRBD1 (6 bases). The CDR3 is made up of 14 amino acids. V was cut by 4 bases and J by 3 bases, with 12 bases left in between. Germline V gene lookup returns CDR1 MDHEN and CDR2 SYDVKM. CDR3 protein: CASSSAQGKETQYF. The CDR3, as DNA: TGTGCCAGCAGTTCCGCCCAGGGGAAAGAGACCCAGTACTTC.

Turning to this clonotype: Mismatch with germline at one junction end may stem from a read error. The chain couples TRBV29-1 to TRBJ2-2, with 7 bases matching TRBD1. The germline CDR1 and CDR2 sequences are SQVTM and ANQGSEA. The CDR3 runs to 14 residues. The CDR3 sequence is CGVSRQGNTGELFF. CDR3 nucleotide sequence: TGCGGCGTTTCACGACAGGGGAACACCGGGGAGCTGTTTTTT.

By share, this clonotype counts as medium-sized. The chain carries TRBV27 and TRBJ1-3; unclear D gene. Between the trimmed V and J ends, which lost 6 bases and 5 bases, there was a span of 14 bases. Germline CDR1 reads MNHEY; CDR2 reads SMNVEV (reference sequence). The CDR3 is 14 amino acids. DNA of the CDR3: TGTGCCAGCAGAAACAGCGGAGTGAGAAACACCATATATTTT. Translated, it gives CASRNSGVRNTIYF.

This clonotype occurred many times. The rearrangement joins TRBV7-2 to TRBJ2-5, with D possibly TRBD1 on 6 matching bases. The CDR3 loop spans 14 amino acids. Per germline, CDR1 SGHTA and CDR2 FQGNSA. The V end lost 3 bases, the J end lost 1 base, and 9 bases lay between the germline ends. This CDR3 is CASSLRTAQETQYF. The CDR3 nucleotides read TGTGCCAGCAGCTTGCGGACAGCCCAAGAGACCCAGTACTTC.

Comment on this clonotype: A much bigger clone sits one base away, suggesting this may be a read error. This rearrangement joins TRBV9 to TRBJ1-1, with D tentatively TRBD1 (6 bases). Germline lookup yields CDR1 SGDLS and CDR2 YYNGEE. Trimming took off 4 bases at V and 6 bases at J, with 22 bases between the two ends. This CDR3 region has 16 residues. The CDR3 protein is CASSPHAGALSAEAFF. CDR3 sequence (DNA): TGTGCCAGCAGCCCGCACGCGGGGGCTCTCTCGGCTGAAGCTTTCTTT.

There are a few counts of this clonotype. A much larger clone is a single base away; this may be a read error. The V and J genes are TRBV12-3 or TRBV12-4 and TRBJ1-3; D possibly corresponds to TRBD1 (5 bases). The CDR3 extends over 16 amino acids. The CDR3 DNA sequence: TGTGCCAGCAGGACGACGACAGCCTCCTCTGGAAACACCACATATTTT. This translates into CASRTTTASSGNTTYF.